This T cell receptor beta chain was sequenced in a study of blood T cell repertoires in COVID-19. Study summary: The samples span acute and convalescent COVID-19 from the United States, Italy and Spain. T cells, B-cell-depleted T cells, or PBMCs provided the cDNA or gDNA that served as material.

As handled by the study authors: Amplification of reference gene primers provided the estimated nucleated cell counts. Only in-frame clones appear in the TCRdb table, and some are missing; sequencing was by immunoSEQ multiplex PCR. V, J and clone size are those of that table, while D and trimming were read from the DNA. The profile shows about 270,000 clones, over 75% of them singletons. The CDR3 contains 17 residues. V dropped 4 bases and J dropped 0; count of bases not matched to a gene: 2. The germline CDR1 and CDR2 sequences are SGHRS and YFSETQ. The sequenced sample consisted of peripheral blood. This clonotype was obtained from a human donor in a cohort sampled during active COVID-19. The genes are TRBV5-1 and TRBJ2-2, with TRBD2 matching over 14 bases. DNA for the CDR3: TGCGCCAGCAGCACGGGACTAGCGGGGGCGAACACCGGGGAGCTGTTTTTT. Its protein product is CASSTGLAGANTGELFF.